One and the same sample provided the 2 T cell receptor beta chains below, sequenced in a study of blood T cell repertoires in COVID-19. The repertoire was sequenced with immunoSEQ multiplex PCR; TCRdb's copy has only in-frame clones and lacks some. The top ten hold approximately 7.6% of the sample, which has a few hundred thousand clones, approximately 85% seen once. Sequencing was performed on peripheral blood. The receptor source for this set is a human donor in a cohort sampled during active COVID-19.

The V gene is TRBV30, the J gene TRBJ2-2, with TRBD1 matching over 7 bases. V was clipped by 7 bases and J by 2 bases; unmatched bases: 7. The V gene's germline CDR1 is GTSNPN and CDR2 SVGIG (reference sequence). This CDR3 has 14 residues. For the CDR3, the DNA is TGTGCCTCCCTGGGACAGAAAAACACCGGGGAGCTGTTTTTT. Amino acids: CASLGQKNTGELFF.

The chain couples TRBV27 to TRBJ2-2; 8 bases are a match to TRBD1. The CDR3 totals 15 residues. The V gene's germline CDR1 is MNHEY and CDR2 SMNVEV (reference sequence). Losses at the gene ends were 6 bases for V and 4 bases for J; bases not matched to a gene: 7. The CDR3 here is CASSSRQGPTGELFF. The CDR3 nucleotides are TGTGCCAGCAGCTCCCGACAGGGGCCCACCGGGGAGCTGTTTTTT.